Listed here are 8 T cell receptor beta chains from one sample, sequenced in a study of shared clonotypes between healthy human individuals. Assay: immunoSEQ multiplex PCR; the TCRdb copy retains only in-frame clones and omits some. This sample carries under 350,000 clones, over 75% of them seen once, and the ten largest clones take about 17%. Sequenced sample: memory CD8+ T cells sorted from blood. Specified subset: CD45RO+ cells pooled with CCR7-negative TemRA cells. The source of these receptors is a man aged 18 to 35 in good health.

V usage is TRBV30 and J usage is TRBJ1-6; D call uncertain. CDR3 length: 14 amino acids. Trimming shortened V by 0 bases and J by 11 bases, and 14 bases separated the two germline ends. Germline V gene data show CDR1 as GTSNPN and CDR2 as SVGIG (reference sequence). The CDR3 reads CAWSVLTGSAPLHF. The CDR3, as DNA: TGTGCCTGGAGTGTACTCACGGGATCGGCACCCCTCCACTTT.

This CDR3 is CANPGGDSYYYGYTF. The DNA of the CDR3 is TGTGCCAACCCTGGGGGGGACAGCTATTACTATGGCTACACCTTC. The V and J genes are TRBV28 and TRBJ1-2, with 7 positions matching TRBD1. In germline, CDR1 is MDHEN, CDR2 SYDVKM. V lost 10 bases and J lost 3; bases outside the gene matches: 14. The CDR3 sequence is 15 residues long.

This sequence joins TRBV11-2 and TRBJ2-1; no clear D gene. The CDR3 contains 14 residues. Germline CDR1 and CDR2: SGHAT and FQNNGV. Trimming took 0 bases from V and 12 from J, leaving 15 bases between them. The CDR3 reads CASSLDPGSGGQFF. CDR3 nucleotides: TGTGCCAGCAGCTTAGATCCCGGCTCGGGTGGGCAGTTCTTC.

V gene TRBV7-9 combines with J gene TRBJ1-4; no definite D call. The CDR3 contains 16 residues. Germline V CDR1 and CDR2: SEHNR, FQNEAQ (reference sequence). V gave up 1 base and J gave up 7 bases, with 16 bases separating them. CDR3 protein: CASSLVLTELSEKLFF. CDR3 coding DNA: TGTGCCAGCAGCTTAGTTCTCACAGAGCTTTCTGAAAAACTGTTTTTT.

The V and J genes are TRBV29-1 and TRBJ2-1; a possible D gene is TRBD1 (5 bases). Germline V gene data show CDR1 as SQVTM and CDR2 as ANQGSEA. The CDR3 has 15 amino acids. V lost 5 bases, J lost 1 base, and 15 bases lay in between. The CDR3 reads CSVQGSTGSYNEQFF. In nucleotides, the CDR3 is TGCAGCGTTCAAGGGTCCACAGGTTCCTACAATGAGCAGTTCTTC.

This chain uses TRBV14 with TRBJ2-7; D might be TRBD1 or TRBD2, each matching 6 bases. Trimming pared 1 base from V and 4 bases from J, leaving 14 bases between. Germline values: CDR1 SGHDN, CDR2 FVKESK. The CDR3 has 15 residues. CDR3 DNA sequence: TGTGCCAGCAGCCAAGGGGGGCTAGCGCCTTACGAGCAGTACTTC. It specifies CASSQGGLAPYEQYF.

The chain recombines TRBV5-1 with TRBJ2-1; no firm D call. Germline V gene data show CDR1 as SGHRS and CDR2 as YFSETQ. The CDR3 runs 15 residues. With 3 bases removed from V and 5 bases from J, the gap between germline ends came to 15 bases. The CDR3 protein is CASSSRRGMDNEQFF. DNA for the CDR3: TGCGCCAGCAGCTCCCGACGAGGCATGGACAATGAGCAGTTCTTC.

This chain joins TRBV30 and TRBJ2-7; D is perhaps TRBD2 (5 bases). V was shortened by 0 bases and J by 4 bases, with 7 bases between the two germline ends. The CDR3 runs 12 residues. The germline CDR1 and CDR2 sequences are GTSNPN and SVGIG (reference sequence). CDR3 bases: TGTGCCTGGAGTGTACGGGATTACGAGCAGTACTTC. Protein product: CAWSVRDYEQYF.